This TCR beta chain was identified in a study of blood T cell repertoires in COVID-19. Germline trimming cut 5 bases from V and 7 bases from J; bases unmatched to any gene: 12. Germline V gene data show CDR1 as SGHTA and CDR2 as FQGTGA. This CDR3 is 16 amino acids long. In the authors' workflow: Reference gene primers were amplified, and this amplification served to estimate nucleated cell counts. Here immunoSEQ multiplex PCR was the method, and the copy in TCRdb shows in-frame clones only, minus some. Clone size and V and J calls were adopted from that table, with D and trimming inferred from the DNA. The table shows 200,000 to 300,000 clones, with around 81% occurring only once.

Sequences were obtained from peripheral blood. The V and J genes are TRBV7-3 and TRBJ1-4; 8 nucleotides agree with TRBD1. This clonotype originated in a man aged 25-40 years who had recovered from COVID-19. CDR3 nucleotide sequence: TGTGCCAGCAGCCTCCGGGACAGGAAAAGCGGTGAAAAACTGTTTTTT. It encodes CASSLRDRKSGEKLFF.